A selection of T cell receptor beta chains follows, all from one sample in a study of T cell responses to AZD1222 COVID-19 vaccine. Some clones are missing from TCRdb's copy, which holds only in-frame ones; the method was immunoSEQ multiplex PCR. Among about 160,000 clones listed, around nine tenths were seen once. The source material was peripheral blood, sampled 28 days after the second AZD1222 dose. These receptors all come from an adult who received the AZD1222 COVID-19 vaccine. The CDR3 runs from the conserved cysteine through the conserved F or W. The size entry is marked missing in some rows and otherwise reads once, few, many or a size class.

V gene: TRBV7-2; J gene: TRBJ1-1; clone size: NA; CDR3 protein: CASSPQGARTEAFF
V gene: TRBV7-7; J gene: TRBJ2-5; clone size: NA; CDR3 protein: CASSLRGPETQYF
V gene: TRBV5-1; J gene: TRBJ1-6; clone size: NA; CDR3 protein: CASSLLDGYSPLHF
V gene: TRBV19; J gene: TRBJ1-6; clone size: NA; CDR3 protein: CASSPGQGPSGGGPLHF
V gene: TRBV7-2; J gene: TRBJ2-1; clone size: NA; CDR3 protein: CASSLVGGPSSEQFF
V gene: TRBV12-5; J gene: TRBJ2-7; clone size: NA; CDR3 protein: CASGFEGEQYF
V gene: TRBV7-9; J gene: TRBJ2-5; clone size: few; CDR3 protein: CASSMGQALEATQYF
V gene: TRBV10-3; J gene: TRBJ1-1; clone size: once; CDR3 protein: CAISGTAPNTEAFF
V gene: TRBV3-1/TRBV3-2; J gene: TRBJ2-7; clone size: NA; CDR3 protein: CASSPTRLATYEQYF
V gene: TRBV5-1; J gene: TRBJ2-1; clone size: NA; CDR3 protein: CASSITGTGINEQFF
V gene: TRBV10-2; J gene: TRBJ1-5; clone size: NA; CDR3 protein: CASSESTGGPQHF
V gene: TRBV6-5; J gene: TRBJ1-2; clone size: NA; CDR3 protein: CASSYSGVYGYGYTF
V gene: TRBV19; J gene: TRBJ1-1; clone size: NA; CDR3 protein: CASLLTTGSTEAFF
V gene: TRBV30; J gene: TRBJ2-2; clone size: once; CDR3 protein: CAWSGGAGGWDTGELFF
V gene: TRBV30; J gene: TRBJ2-6; clone size: NA; CDR3 protein: CAWTLPGGDSSGANVLTF
V gene: TRBV9; J gene: TRBJ2-2; clone size: NA; CDR3 protein: CASSVALAGAPGELFF
V gene: TRBV6-5; J gene: TRBJ1-1; clone size: few; CDR3 protein: CATTTQGRVVEAFF
V gene: TRBV9; J gene: TRBJ2-5; clone size: once; CDR3 protein: CASSEGETQYF
V gene: TRBV10-2; J gene: TRBJ1-2; clone size: NA; CDR3 protein: CASTYGRDYGYTF
V gene: TRBV6-4; J gene: TRBJ2-7; clone size: NA; CDR3 protein: CASSDGNPGQTYEQYF
V gene: TRBV3-1/TRBV3-2; J gene: TRBJ1-1; clone size: once; CDR3 protein: CASSPPDLNTEAFF
V gene: TRBV7-8; J gene: TRBJ1-2; clone size: NA; CDR3 protein: CASRVRGATGQDFFGYTF
V gene: TRBV5-8; J gene: TRBJ2-3; clone size: NA; CDR3 protein: CASRQGGDTQYF
V gene: TRBV6-6; J gene: TRBJ1-1; clone size: once; CDR3 protein: CASSLGEGWTEAFF
V gene: TRBV6-2/TRBV6-3; J gene: TRBJ1-5; clone size: NA; CDR3 protein: CASSPGQGGLGNQPQHF
V gene: TRBV19; J gene: TRBJ1-5; clone size: NA; CDR3 protein: CATRTGDDNQPQHF
V gene: TRBV9; J gene: TRBJ2-3; clone size: NA; CDR3 protein: CASSAGQGANTDTQYF
V gene: TRBV9; J gene: TRBJ2-3; clone size: NA; CDR3 protein: CASSTHLGDDTQYF
V gene: TRBV3-1/TRBV3-2; J gene: TRBJ1-3; clone size: NA; CDR3 protein: CASSQVIGAYGNTIYF
V gene: TRBV29-1; J gene: TRBJ2-1; clone size: NA; CDR3 protein: CSVKLGGSQGEQFF
V gene: TRBV5-4; J gene: TRBJ1-4; clone size: NA; CDR3 protein: CASSNSGGGREKLFF
V gene: TRBV13; J gene: TRBJ1-2; clone size: NA; CDR3 protein: CASSPKALYGYTF
V gene: TRBV6-5; J gene: TRBJ2-5; clone size: NA; CDR3 protein: CASTSGQKIQETQYF
V gene: TRBV7-2; J gene: TRBJ2-4; clone size: NA; CDR3 protein: CASSRVWDPKNIQYF
V gene: TRBV3-1/TRBV3-2; J gene: TRBJ1-4; clone size: NA; CDR3 protein: CASTLAGVPNEKLFF
V gene: TRBV2; J gene: TRBJ1-3; clone size: NA; CDR3 protein: CASSPGGDTIYF
V gene: TRBV21-1; J gene: TRBJ1-2; clone size: NA; CDR3 protein: CASSLTGTFYGYTF
V gene: TRBV27; J gene: TRBJ1-1; clone size: NA; CDR3 protein: CASSRQGGKMNTEAFF
V gene: TRBV11-2; J gene: TRBJ1-2; clone size: NA; CDR3 protein: CASSLSGGRGYTF
V gene: TRBV29-1; J gene: TRBJ1-2; clone size: NA; CDR3 protein: CSVGQGRGYGYTF
V gene: TRBV18; J gene: TRBJ2-7; clone size: NA; CDR3 protein: CASSPQGGYEQYF
V gene: TRBV7-2; J gene: TRBJ1-6; clone size: NA; CDR3 protein: CASSFRGQSSYNSPLHF
V gene: TRBV7-9; J gene: TRBJ1-1; clone size: NA; CDR3 protein: CASSLVSLGPTEAFF
V gene: TRBV15; J gene: TRBJ1-6; clone size: NA; CDR3 protein: CATSRGVNSPLHF
V gene: TRBV15; J gene: TRBJ1-4; clone size: NA; CDR3 protein: CATSSRPQMGREGREKLFF
V gene: TRBV5-1; J gene: TRBJ1-1; clone size: NA; CDR3 protein: CASRHNPGQGPQEAFF
V gene: TRBV4-2; J gene: TRBJ2-7; clone size: NA; CDR3 protein: CASSQEGGADYYEQYF
V gene: TRBV5-1; J gene: TRBJ2-5; clone size: NA; CDR3 protein: CASSYDTTSQETQYF
V gene: TRBV5-1; J gene: TRBJ2-7; clone size: once; CDR3 protein: CASSLSAALAYEQYF